The 22 T cell receptor beta chains presented below share a single source sample, sequenced in a study of CD8 T cells in ankylosing spondylitis. Whole-study results and caveats: A TCR beta motif of fewer than 10 highly homologous variants seemed to mark ankylosing spondylitis blood.

Antigen specificity for these receptors is unknown. Using its own MiXCR run on the 5' RACE reads, TCRdb lists one record per CDR3 protein. Counted here are just under 550,000 distinct CDR3 sequences, about an eighth occurring once; the ten biggest clones make up approximately 7%. Sequencing used blood, either unsorted or a sorted T cell fraction (not recorded which). The source of these receptors is a male donor with ankylosing spondylitis.

This clonotype was recorded a few times. This chain connects TRBV7-9 to TRBJ1-4; D might be TRBD1 (6 bases). CDR1 and CDR2 from the germline V gene are SEHNR and FQNEAQ (reference sequence). The CDR3 is made up of 15 amino acids. The ends were cut back, 5 bases at V and 2 bases at J, with 12 bases in the middle. CDR3 protein: CASSSYRETNEKLFF. The CDR3 DNA sequence: TGTGCCAGCAGCAGCTACAGGGAGACTAATGAAAAACTGTTTTTT.

V usage is TRBV6-1 and J usage is TRBJ2-6; the D is unclear. CDR1 is MNHNS, CDR2 SASEGT, per germline. The V end was cut by 2 bases, the J end by 2 bases, with 7 bases between. The CDR3 loop spans 15 amino acids. CDR3 DNA: TGTGCCAGCAGTGAACAAAATCCTGGGGCCAACGTCCTGACTTTC. It codes for CASSEQNPGANVLTF.

This clonotype has only a few counts. The chain has TRBV3-1 and TRBJ2-1, with 14 bases identical to TRBD2. CDR3 length: 15 residues. Germline trimming cut 1 base from V and 9 bases from J; bases unmatched to any gene: 2. Germline values: CDR1 LGHDT, CDR2 YNNKEL (reference sequence). This CDR3 is CASSQGLAGGSEQFF. The CDR3 DNA sequence: TGTGCCAGCAGCCAAGGACTAGCGGGAGGGAGTGAGCAGTTCTTC.

This clonotype was seen only a few times. The chain has TRBV7-8 and TRBJ2-7; D gene uncertain. The CDR3 contains 15 residues. V was shortened by 3 bases and J by 2 bases, with 14 bases between the two germline ends. From germline, CDR1 is SGHVS and CDR2 FQNEAQ. CDR3 in amino acids: CASSFSSVLTYEQYF. The CDR3 DNA reads TGTGCCAGCAGCTTCTCTTCAGTTTTAACCTACGAGCAGTACTTC.

This clonotype was observed a few times. The chain couples TRBV10-3 to TRBJ2-7; tentative D call: TRBD1 (6 bases). The germline CDR1 and CDR2 sequences are ENHRY and SYGVKD. The CDR3 totals 13 residues. The ends were cut back, 6 bases at V and 4 bases at J, with 13 bases in the middle. The CDR3 protein is CAISPGTPYEQYF. In DNA form, the CDR3 reads TGTGCCATCAGCCCCGGGACACCTTACGAGCAGTACTTC.

The chain links TRBV11-3 to TRBJ1-6; weak D call: TRBD1 (6 bases). The CDR3 consists of 14 residues. The V gene's germline CDR1 is SGHNT and CDR2 YENEEA. Between the trimmed V and J ends, which lost 5 bases and 9 bases, there was a span of 14 bases. In nucleotides, the CDR3 is TGTGCCAGCAGCCGGGGCAGGGGAGGTTCACCCCTCCACTTT. It codes for CASSRGRGGSPLHF.

This chain uses TRBV5-1 with TRBJ1-4, with 8 positions matching TRBD1. The CDR3 has 16 amino acids. J was trimmed by 7 bases and V by 6 bases; bases with no gene match: 14. The germline V gene encodes CDR1 SGHRS and CDR2 YFSETQ. The CDR3 protein is CASNLGGGTGREKLFF. The CDR3 DNA sequence: TGCGCCAGCAACCTGGGAGGCGGGACAGGTCGTGAAAAACTGTTTTTT.

This chain uses TRBV7-4 with TRBJ2-2; 11 bases line up with TRBD1. Germline V gives CDR1 SGHVT, CDR2 SQSDAQ. The V and J ends lost 6 bases and 2 bases, in that order; junction bases with no gene match: 23. This CDR3 has 22 residues. CDR3 sequence (DNA): TGTGCCAGCAGTCTTACTCGGGAGGACAGGGGGCGCCCCCTTATTAACACCGGGGAGCTGTTTTTT. It translates to CASSLTREDRGRPLINTGELFF.

The chain carries TRBV9 and TRBJ2-5, with D uncertain. Trimming removed 0 bases from V and 2 bases from J, with 14 bases in between. Germline-derived CDR1 and CDR2 are SGDLS and YYNGEE. This CDR3 has 16 residues. For the CDR3, the DNA is TGTGCCAGCAGCGTAGGGTCAGGCCTCTTTCAAGAGACCCAGTACTTC. Translating gives CASSVGSGLFQETQYF. Using reference TRBV9 and TRBJ2-5 for the parts outside the CDR3, the full variable domain is DSGVTQTPKHLITATGQRVTLRCSPRSGDLSVYWYQQSLDQGLQFLIQYYNGEERAKGNILERFSAQQFPDLHSELNLSSLELGDSALYFCASSVGSGLFQETQYFGPGTRLLVL.

V gene TRBV4-1 combines with J gene TRBJ1-3, with unresolved D. Germline CDR1 MGHRA, CDR2 YSYEKL. This CDR3 spans 17 amino acids. Trimming took 5 bases from V and 0 from J, leaving 17 bases between them. The CDR3, as DNA: TGCGCCAGCAGCACACACGGCGGATCGACCTCTGGAAACACCATATATTTT. Encoded protein: CASSTHGGSTSGNTIYF.

The CDR3, as DNA: TGTGCCAGCACCCTACTAGCGGGAGGGCCGGGTACGCAGTATTTT. Its protein product is CASTLLAGGPGTQYF. The chain links TRBV13 to TRBJ2-3, with 13 bases matching TRBD2. There are 15 residues in the CDR3. Germline-derived CDR1 and CDR2 are PRHDT and FYEKMQ (reference sequence). With 7 bases clipped from V and 8 bases from J, the junction kept 9 bases outside the gene matches.

The V call is TRBV11-2, the J call TRBJ2-1; possible D gene TRBD2, 6 bases. The V end was cut by 1 base, the J end by 1 base, with 11 bases between. The length of the CDR3 is 16 residues. Germline-derived CDR1 and CDR2 are SGHAT and FQNNGV. The CDR3 loop is CASSLGRDSSYNEQFF. For the CDR3, the DNA is TGTGCCAGCAGCTTAGGGCGGGACTCTTCCTACAATGAGCAGTTCTTC.

The gene calls are TRBV20-1 and TRBJ1-1; D remains unclear. Per germline, CDR1 DFQATT and CDR2 SNEGSKA (reference sequence). This CDR3 comprises 10 residues. V dropped 1 base and J dropped 11 bases, with 8 bases sitting between them. CDR3 DNA sequence: TGCAGTGCTAGAGCCAACAAGGCTTTCTTT. This encodes CSARANKAFF.

This clonotype was seen a handful of times. The CDR3 spells CASSFPLGSYNEQFF. The CDR3, as DNA: TGTGCCAGCAGCTTCCCCCTCGGCTCCTACAATGAGCAGTTCTTC. This chain connects TRBV13 to TRBJ2-1; unclear D gene. Per the germline V gene, CDR1 is PRHDT and CDR2 is FYEKMQ (reference sequence). The CDR3 runs to 15 residues. V was cut by 3 bases and J by 0 bases, with 9 bases left in between.

The CDR3 is CASGGVTTNYGYTF. The CDR3 DNA is TGTGCCAGCGGCGGGGTGACAACTAACTATGGCTACACCTTC. The chain couples TRBV12-3 or TRBV12-4 to TRBJ1-2; D unclear. The V and J ends lost 8 bases and 0 bases respectively, with 13 bases between them. The CDR3 runs 14 residues.

This chain connects TRBV7-2 to TRBJ2-1; D not resolved. Trimming cost V 3 bases and J 0 bases, with 12 bases left between them. Germline V CDR1 and CDR2: SGHTA, FQGNSA. The length of the CDR3 is 16 residues. As DNA, the CDR3 is TGTGCCAGCAGCTTTGATCTGCAATCCTCCTACAATGAGCAGTTCTTC. This codes for CASSFDLQSSYNEQFF.

The chain joins TRBV10-3 to TRBJ2-3, with 7 bases identical to TRBD1. J was trimmed by 6 bases and V by 9 bases; bases with no gene match: 12. The germline V gene encodes CDR1 ENHRY and CDR2 SYGVKD. There are 14 residues in the CDR3. In DNA, the CDR3 is TGTGCCATAAGACAGGGCTCCGAGACGGATACGCAGTATTTT. Translation: CAIRQGSETDTQYF.

This chain uses TRBV27 with TRBJ2-1, with 9 bases identical to TRBD1. The germline V gene has CDR1 MNHEY and CDR2 SMNVEV (reference sequence). There are 16 residues in the CDR3. Trimming at V came to 0 bases and at J to 3 bases, leaving 3 bases not matched to a gene. CDR3 coding DNA: TGTGCCAGCAGTTTATCCCCGGGACAGGGCTACAATGAGCAGTTCTTC. This gives the protein CASSLSPGQGYNEQFF.

The chain recombines TRBV7-7 with TRBJ2-1; 11 positions match TRBD2. V trimming: 0 bases; J trimming: 7 bases; junction bases outside the gene matches: 5. This CDR3 spans 16 amino acids. Germline CDR1 is SSHAT and CDR2 is FNYEAQ (reference sequence). This CDR3 is CASSLAGTSGWNEQFF. The CDR3 DNA is TGTGCCAGCAGCTTAGCGGGGACTAGCGGATGGAATGAGCAGTTCTTC.

The chain combines TRBV18 with TRBJ2-2; D gene ambiguous. V lost 3 bases and J lost 3, with 8 bases in between. This CDR3 has 14 residues. Germline loops: CDR1 KGHSH, CDR2 LQKENI. In DNA, the CDR3 is TGTGCCAGCTCACCGGACCTAGACACCGGGGAGCTGTTTTTT. The encoded protein is CASSPDLDTGELFF.

This clonotype appeared a few times. The chain combines TRBV24-1 with TRBJ2-1; 10 bases agree with TRBD2. The germline V gene has CDR1 KGHDR and CDR2 SFDVKD. There are 16 residues in the CDR3. Trimming removed 1 base from V and 6 bases from J; junction bases left unmatched: 5. CDR3 sequence: CATSDLSGRALNEQFF. The CDR3, as DNA: TGTGCCACCAGTGATTTAAGCGGGAGGGCCCTCAATGAGCAGTTCTTC.

The chain couples TRBV3-1 to TRBJ1-5; D might be TRBD1 (5 bases). V was trimmed by 0 bases and J by 2 bases, leaving 11 bases between them. CDR3 length: 16 residues. Per germline, CDR1 LGHDT and CDR2 YNNKEL (reference sequence). The CDR3 sequence is CASSQDSRAGNQPQHF. The CDR3 DNA reads TGTGCCAGCAGCCAAGACAGCAGGGCTGGCAATCAGCCCCAGCATTTT.